A single sample gave rise to the 26 T cell receptor beta chains below, sequenced in a study of CXCR3-negative and CXCR3-positive naive CD8 T cells. The libraries of TRB cDNA were constructed through 5' RACE using UMI labels. TCRdb reprocessed the 5' RACE reads, with one entry per CDR3 protein and no DNA. This table lists roughly 50,000 distinct CDR3 sequences. Sequenced input: memory CD8+ T cells from blood. These receptors all come from a human donor in good health. Some clones in this sample may be carry-over from other donors' samples.

The chain employs TRBV28 and TRBJ2-7. Germline V gene sequence: CDR1 MDHEN, CDR2 SYDVKM. The CDR3 is 14 residues long. The CDR3 sequence is CASSQRGGPYEQYF. Using reference TRBV28 and TRBJ2-7 for the parts outside the CDR3, the full variable domain is DVKVTQSSRYLVKRTGEKVFLECVQDMDHENMFWYRQDPGLGLRLIYFSYDVKMKEKGDIPEGYSVSREKKERFSLILESASTNQTSMYLCASSQRGGPYEQYFGPGTRLTVT.

This sequence joins TRBV7-9 and TRBJ2-7; TCRdb proposes TRBD1, but this gene call is untestable without DNA. The germline CDR1 and CDR2 sequences are SEHNR and FQNEAQ (reference sequence). This CDR3 contains 14 residues. The CDR3 region is CASSSDRAAYEQYF.

The chain carries TRBV12-3 or TRBV12-4 and TRBJ2-7; TCRdb selects TRBD1, and the lack of DNA leaves this call unchecked. The CDR3 sequence is 15 residues long. The CDR3 spells CASRSGTQPTYEQYF.

The chain carries TRBV4-1 and TRBJ1-6. CDR1 is MGHRA, CDR2 YSYEKL, per germline. This CDR3 has 14 amino acids. The CDR3 protein is CASSHGGGNSPLHF.

The chain is built from TRBV9 and TRBJ2-7; as DNA is missing, the TRBD2 call by TCRdb cannot be tested. The CDR3 contains 14 residues. Germline CDR1 reads SGDLS; CDR2 reads YYNGEE. The CDR3 reads CASSVIGGDEEQYF. The entire variable domain, with the rest obtained from reference TRBV9 and TRBJ2-7, is as follows: DSGVTQTPKHLITATGQRVTLRCSPRSGDLSVYWYQQSLDQGLQFLIQYYNGEERAKGNILERFSAQQFPDLHSELNLSSLELGDSALYFCASSVIGGDEEQYFGPGTRLTVT.

The chain is built from TRBV13 and TRBJ1-2; there is no DNA to check the TCRdb D call of TRBD1. Germline V gene sequence: CDR1 PRHDT, CDR2 FYEKMQ (reference sequence). There are 15 residues in the CDR3. CDR3 sequence reads: CASSWLPETAYGYTF.

J is TRBJ2-7 and V is TRBV7-2; the TCRdb call, TRBD2, lacks DNA for checking. Germline V gene data show CDR1 as SGHTA and CDR2 as FQGNSA. This CDR3 is 16 amino acids long. CDR3 protein: CASRPTPGLANREQYF.

The chain uses TRBV6-2 or TRBV6-3 and TRBJ2-7. Germline V gene lookup returns CDR1 MNHEY and CDR2 SVGEGT. The CDR3 has 14 amino acids. The CDR3 spells CASSYPGRLYEQYF.

The chain joins TRBV29-1 to TRBJ2-7. Germline values: CDR1 SQVTM, CDR2 ANQGSEA. The CDR3 has 15 residues. The CDR3 reads CSVERYQESSYEQYF.

The chain employs TRBV29-1 and TRBJ2-5. This CDR3 has 13 residues. CDR1 SQVTM and CDR2 ANQGSEA come from the germline V gene. CDR3 sequence reads: CSVDFSDEETQYF.

The chain joins TRBV15 to TRBJ2-3. The CDR3 is 14 residues long. Germline V lookup: CDR1 LNHNV, CDR2 YYDKDF (reference sequence). This chain's CDR3 is CATSRGVLTVTQYF.

V is TRBV5-3 and J is TRBJ2-1; TCRdb's D gene call, TRBD2, goes unchecked for lack of DNA. TRBV5-3 is flagged as an ORF with uncertain function. This CDR3 is built from 14 residues. CDR3 residues: CARSPGTDQNEQFF.

The chain is built from TRBV7-2 and TRBJ2-3; absent DNA, TCRdb's TRBD2 call cannot be checked. The V gene's germline CDR1 is SGHTA and CDR2 FQGNSA. The CDR3 covers 19 residues. The CDR3 here is CASSLETTSGGNPTDTQYF.

The chain employs TRBV27 and TRBJ2-2; TCRdb indicates TRBD1, and absent DNA this call remains unverified. The CDR3 consists of 16 residues. Germline V gene sequence: CDR1 MNHEY, CDR2 SMNVEV (reference sequence). CDR3 sequence: CASRPWDRDDTGELFF.

The chain joins TRBV7-2 to TRBJ2-7. The CDR3 covers 13 residues. Germline-derived CDR1 and CDR2 are SGHTA and FQGNSA. The CDR3 here is CASSSAWEYEQYF.

The chain joins TRBV12-3 or TRBV12-4 to TRBJ2-1. This CDR3 region has 13 residues. CDR3 amino acids: CASISGSYNAHLF.

The chain joins TRBV2 to TRBJ2-3; the TCRdb D gene call, TRBD2, has no DNA to confirm it. Germline CDR1 reads SNHLY; CDR2 reads FYNNEI. The CDR3 runs 16 residues. This chain's CDR3 is CASSEELAGVSDTQYF.

This chain joins TRBV12-3 or TRBV12-4 and TRBJ2-1; as DNA is missing, the TRBD1 call by TCRdb cannot be tested. The CDR3 runs to 12 residues. CDR3: CASVIWGHEQFF.

V is TRBV20-1 and J is TRBJ1-3; TCRdb lists TRBD1, though no DNA is available to test this call. The CDR3 has 15 amino acids. CDR1 DFQATT and CDR2 SNEGSKA come from the germline V gene (reference sequence). CDR3: CSAPLDPASGNTIYF.

V and J are TRBV6-2 or TRBV6-3 and TRBJ2-3; TCRdb reports TRBD1, a call that lacks DNA to check it against. CDR1 is MNHEY and CDR2 is SVGEGT in the germline V gene. The CDR3 has 14 amino acids. CDR3 sequence reads: CASSSPGQVDTQYF.

The chain recombines TRBV29-1 with TRBJ2-2; TCRdb's D gene call, TRBD2, goes unchecked for lack of DNA. The length of the CDR3 is 15 residues. Germline V lookup: CDR1 SQVTM, CDR2 ANQGSEA. The CDR3 spells CSVEFQGPRTGELFF.

The chain has TRBV6-1 and TRBJ2-1; TCRdb outputs TRBD1, but without DNA this stays unchecked. There are 14 residues in the CDR3. Germline lookup yields CDR1 MNHNS and CDR2 SASEGT. This chain's CDR3 is CASSEGQGADEQFF.

V and J are TRBV4-1 and TRBJ2-7; the TRBD2 assignment by TCRdb is unverifiable without DNA. CDR1 MGHRA and CDR2 YSYEKL come from the germline V gene. CDR3 size: 14 residues. Here the CDR3 reads CASSIPGRGYEQYF.

V is TRBV2 and J is TRBJ2-7. This CDR3 contains 11 residues. CDR1 and CDR2 from the germline V gene are SNHLY and FYNNEI. CDR3 sequence reads: CASSLSDEQYF.

This chain connects TRBV7-2 to TRBJ2-5; the D call from TCRdb, TRBD1, cannot be confirmed without DNA. The CDR3 consists of 15 residues. Germline V gives CDR1 SGHTA, CDR2 FQGNSA. CDR3 loop: CASSALGTSQETQYF.

The chain recombines TRBV3-1 with TRBJ1-2; TCRdb designates TRBD1, a call that cannot be tested without DNA. CDR3 length: 13 amino acids. The germline V gene encodes CDR1 LGHDT and CDR2 YNNKEL (reference sequence). The CDR3 loop reads CASGPGINYGYTF.